This entry describes one TCR beta chain. No antigen is known for it. Base qualities were left out, and no much larger clone turns up one base away. Receptors were amplified or captured by RT-PCR. Sequencing was performed on an Illumina MiSeq. The raw public reads went through TCRdb reprocessing: fastp at Q25, MiXCR clone calling, in-frame beta chains kept. Rows are combined by CDR3 protein, so each entry shows the most common genes and DNA. The sample profile shows roughly 2,000 distinct CDR3 sequences; approximately 15% of them were found once. The biggest ten clones account for over 30% of the sample. The data were taken from a study of immune reconstitution after stem cell transplant in scleroderma (dated by TCRdb to the late 2010s). Via the germline V gene, CDR1 is SGHVS and CDR2 FQNEAQ. V and J lose 3 bases and 5 bases, and a span of 19 bases separates them. From the cysteine through the phenylalanine, the CDR3 covers 17 amino acids. Only the CDR3 DNA stays, 51 bases, in frame from base 1.

Sampling was carried out before or after autologous hematopoietic stem cell transplantation (not recorded which). The source of this sequence is a female donor with systemic sclerosis. The V and J genes are TRBV7-8 and TRBJ2-2; matching of 6 bases hints at TRBD2 as the D gene. Here is the DNA: TGTGCCAGCAGCTTCGGCAGGGAGGAAATTCGAACCGGGGAGCTGTTTTTT. This encodes CASSFGREEIRTGELFF.